One sample yielded the 14 T cell receptor beta chains listed below, sequenced in a study of T cell responses to AZD1222 COVID-19 vaccine. Sequenced by immunoSEQ multiplex PCR; TCRdb stores in-frame clones only, minus some. The sample lists 150,000 to 200,000 clones, 94% occurring once. Sequences were derived from peripheral blood, sampled on day 0 of AZD1222 vaccination. Source of these receptors: an adult in good health.

The genes are TRBV5-5 and TRBJ2-7; 8 nucleotides agree with TRBD1. Germline V CDR1 and CDR2: SGHKS, YYEKEE (reference sequence). Trimming removed 4 bases from V and 4 bases from J; junction bases left unmatched: 16. This CDR3 is 17 amino acids long. CDR3 in amino acids: CASSTTSGWYRGYEQYF. CDR3 nucleotides: TGTGCCAGCAGCACAACTTCAGGTTGGTACAGGGGGTACGAGCAGTACTTC.

This chain links TRBV5-1 with TRBJ2-1, with D perhaps matching TRBD2 (6 bases). CDR3 length: 15 amino acids. Per the germline V gene, CDR1 is SGHRS and CDR2 is YFSETQ. Trimming stripped 0 bases from V and 3 bases from J, with 10 bases between. CDR3 sequence: CASSLGGLNYNEQFF. CDR3 DNA: TGCGCCAGCAGCTTGGGGGGACTGAACTACAATGAGCAGTTCTTC.

V gene TRBV6-5 combines with J gene TRBJ2-7; no definite D call. Germline V gives CDR1 MNHEY, CDR2 SVGAGI. V lost 2 bases, J lost 4 bases, and 9 bases lay in between. The CDR3 is 13 amino acids. CDR3 protein: CASSYDGRYEQYF. The CDR3 region has the DNA TGTGCCAGCAGTTACGACGGACGGTACGAGCAGTACTTC.

The V and J genes are TRBV5-1 and TRBJ2-1; possible D gene TRBD2, 6 bases. V was pared by 4 bases and J by 3 bases, with 14 bases between. Looked up from germline, CDR1 is SGHRS and CDR2 is YFSETQ. The CDR3 is 15 residues long. This CDR3 is CASSPRDSGYNEQFF. The CDR3 DNA is TGCGCCAGCAGCCCCCGGGACTCGGGCTACAATGAGCAGTTCTTC.

The chain recombines TRBV28 with TRBJ2-1; D is unclear. V lost 3 bases to trimming and J lost 5 bases, with 11 bases between them. The CDR3 loop spans 14 amino acids. From germline, CDR1 is MDHEN and CDR2 SYDVKM. In DNA form, the CDR3 reads TGTGCCAGCAGTTTCACATCGGGTCACAATGAGCAGTTCTTC. It codes for CASSFTSGHNEQFF.

The CDR3: CASSYRGTGYTGELFF. CDR3 in DNA: TGTGCCAGCAGCTATCGGGGGACTGGCTACACCGGGGAGCTGTTTTTT. The chain joins TRBV5-4 to TRBJ2-2, with D maybe TRBD2 (6 bases). CDR1 SGHNT and CDR2 YYREEE come from the germline V gene (reference sequence). Trimming pared 3 bases from V and 3 bases from J, leaving 15 bases between. The CDR3 totals 16 residues. Using reference TRBV5-4 and TRBJ2-2 for the parts outside the CDR3, the full variable domain is ETGVTQSPTHLIKTRGQQVTLRCSSQSGHNTVSWYQQALGQGPQFIFQYYREEENGRGNFPPRFSGLQFPNYSSELNVNALELDDSALYLCASSYRGTGYTGELFFGEGSRLTVL.

CDR3 nucleotides: TGTGCCAGCAGCTTAGGGAACCGCGATAACTATGGCTACACCTTC. Protein sequence: CASSLGNRDNYGYTF. The chain recombines TRBV11-1 with TRBJ1-2; no clear D. The V gene's germline CDR1 is SGHAT and CDR2 FQDESV (reference sequence). Trimming cost V 1 base and J 1 base, with 10 bases left between them. The CDR3 sequence is 15 residues long. Full variable domain (outside the CDR3, taken from reference TRBV11-1 and TRBJ1-2): EAEVAQSPRYKITEKSQAVAFWCDPISGHATLYWYRQILGQGPELLVQFQDESVVDDSQLPKDRFSAERLKGVDSTLKIQPAELGDSAMYLCASSLGNRDNYGYTFGSGTRLTVV.

The genes are TRBV6-4 and TRBJ1-3; D not resolved. Trimming shortened V by 8 bases and J by 2 bases, and 10 bases separated the two germline ends. The CDR3 covers 13 residues. The germline V gene has CDR1 MRHNA and CDR2 SNTAGT. The CDR3 nucleotides read TGTGCCAGCTCCGAGAGGGCTGGAAACACCATATATTTT. The encoded protein is CASSERAGNTIYF.

The chain links TRBV6-5 to TRBJ1-5, with D unclear. V dropped 8 bases and J dropped 0 bases, with 8 bases sitting between them. The CDR3 runs 13 residues. CDR1 MNHEY and CDR2 SVGAGI come from the germline V gene. CDR3 sequence reads: CASLKFSNQPQHF. As DNA, the CDR3 is TGTGCCAGCCTTAAATTTAGCAATCAGCCCCAGCATTTT.

The rearrangement joins TRBV24-1 to TRBJ2-7, with 8 bases lining up with TRBD2. From germline, CDR1 is KGHDR and CDR2 SFDVKD. Trimming removed 3 bases from V and 3 bases from J; junction bases left unmatched: 3. The CDR3 totals 14 residues. CDR3 DNA sequence: TGTGCCACCAGTGATAGCGGGGGCGACTACGAGCAGTACTTC. This translates into CATSDSGGDYEQYF.

The chain is built from TRBV3-1 (or the pseudogene TRBV3-2) and TRBJ1-1, with D unresolved. V was trimmed by 4 bases and J by 3 bases, leaving 9 bases between them. The CDR3 has 13 residues. CDR1 and CDR2 from the germline V gene are LGHDT and YNNKEL (reference sequence). CDR3 sequence (DNA): TGTGCCAGCAGCCTTATTGGTTACACTGAAGCTTTCTTT. Protein sequence: CASSLIGYTEAFF.

V usage is TRBV15 and J usage is TRBJ2-7, with 8 bases identical to TRBD1. Trimming at V came to 1 base and at J to 6 bases, leaving 8 bases not matched to a gene. The CDR3 runs to 15 residues. In germline, CDR1 is LNHNV, CDR2 YYDKDF (reference sequence). For the CDR3, the DNA is TGTGCCACCAGCAGAGCGGACAGGGTAACTGGCGAGCAGTACTTC. This gives the protein CATSRADRVTGEQYF. Full variable domain (outside the CDR3, taken from reference TRBV15 and TRBJ2-7): DAMVIQNPRYQVTQFGKPVTLSCSQTLNHNVMYWYQQKSSQAPKLLFHYYDKDFNNEADTPDNFQSRRPNTSFCFLDIRSPGLGDTAMYLCATSRADRVTGEQYFGPGTRLTVT.

The chain is built from TRBV4-1 and TRBJ1-6, with D maybe TRBD1 (5 bases). The CDR3 length is 16 residues. The germline V and J ends were trimmed by 1 base and 14 bases, with 21 bases remaining between them. The germline gives CDR1 MGHRA, CDR2 YSYEKL. The CDR3 protein is CASSQALLEERTTLHF. The CDR3 DNA sequence: TGCGCCAGCAGCCAAGCCTTACTCGAGGAGAGGACAACCCTCCACTTT.

The rearrangement joins TRBV11-3 to TRBJ2-1; TRBD2 is a possible D gene (6 bases). The germline gives CDR1 SGHNT, CDR2 YENEEA. V lost 1 base, J lost 4 bases, and 11 bases lay in between. The CDR3 covers 15 residues. As DNA, the CDR3 is TGTGCCAGCAGCTTAGGGAGGGGAAGATACAATGAGCAGTTCTTC. This translates into CASSLGRGRYNEQFF.